These T cell receptor beta chains were read from a single sample in a study of a mutant IDH1 vaccine in newly diagnosed glioma. The method was immunoSEQ multiplex PCR; TCRdb's version includes in-frame clones alone and lacks a portion of them. The sample records under 65,000 clones, 70% to 90% being singletons. Sequences were derived from PBMCs, sampled from a glioma patient treated with radiotherapy, temozolomide or both. All receptors derive from a man between 18 and 35 years old with glioma. Each CDR3 is given with its conserved first and last residue. The D gene is left open where the match is weak. Size is stated for part of the rows, as once, few or many counts, or as a class when the clone is expanded.

V,J,length,D,size,CDR3,DNA
TRBV5-1,TRBJ1-1,15,TRBD1,-,CASSPGGTGWSEAFF,TGCGCCAGCAGCCCGGGAGGGACAGGGTGGTCTGAAGCTTTCTTT
TRBV6-5,TRBJ1-2,13,TRBD1,-,CASSYRQGYGYTF,TGTGCCAGCAGTTACCGACAGGGGTATGGCTACACCTTC
TRBV30,TRBJ2-5,13,-,-,CAWSLGGWETQYF,TGTGCCTGGAGTCTCGGGGGCTGGGAGACCCAGTACTTC
TRBV11-1,TRBJ1-1,13,-,-,CASSLPGKTEAFF,TGTGCCAGCAGCTTACCAGGGAAGACTGAAGCTTTCTTT
TRBV7-2,TRBJ1-5,13,TRBD1,few,CASSSDRDQPQHF,TGTGCCAGCAGCTCTGACAGGGATCAGCCCCAGCATTTT
TRBV6-5,TRBJ1-1,15,TRBD1,-,CASSYSNRGNTEAFF,TGTGCCAGCAGTTACTCGAACAGGGGGAACACTGAAGCTTTCTTT
TRBV2,TRBJ1-5,12,-,-,CASSDFYQPQHF,TGTGCCAGCAGTGATTTTTATCAGCCCCAGCATTTT
TRBV27,TRBJ2-7,14,-,-,CASRGLNRVYEQYF,TGTGCCAGCAGGGGGCTTAACAGGGTCTACGAGCAGTACTTC
TRBV27,TRBJ1-2,11,-,-,CASSGWGASTF,TGTGCCAGCAGTGGGTGGGGGGCTTCTACCTTC
TRBV19,TRBJ1-1,15,-,-,CASSIRGEVDTEAFF,TGTGCCAGTAGTATAAGGGGTGAGGTGGATACTGAAGCTTTCTTT
TRBV30,TRBJ1-1,14,-,few,CAWASGTPWAEAFF,TGTGCCTGGGCTTCTGGGACCCCCTGGGCTGAAGCTTTCTTT
TRBV4-1,TRBJ2-7,15,-,-,CASSPNSGVLYEQYF,TGCGCCAGCAGCCCTAATTCAGGGGTCCTCTACGAGCAGTACTTC